This T cell receptor (beta chain) was documented in a study of blood T cell repertoires in COVID-19. About the study: T cells, B-cell-depleted T cells, or PBMCs supplied cDNA or gDNA.

TCRdb's table, derived via immunoSEQ multiplex PCR, lists solely in-frame clones and lacks some. The profile shows approximately 200,000 clones, about 86% of them singletons. The CDR3 spans 18 residues. The V end was cut by 0 bases, the J end by 1 base, with 16 bases between. The germline V gene encodes CDR1 LNHDA and CDR2 SQIVND (reference sequence). The sequenced material came from peripheral blood. The receptor comes from a man aged 55 to 69 who had recovered from COVID-19. This chain links TRBV19 with TRBJ1-3; D unresolved. In DNA, the CDR3 is TGTGCCAGTAGTATAGATTCTCCTACCCAGGAATCTGGAAACACCATATATTTT. As protein: CASSIDSPTQESGNTIYF.